Ten or more counts support the clone carrying this TCR beta chain. Antigen: not known. This sample was included in a study of T cells in Graves' hyperthyroidism and ophthalmopathy. Whole-study findings and limits: Separating ophthalmopathy from stable hyperthyroidism was achieved by a 13 V-J model.

Graves' hyperthyroidism is called stable when ophthalmopathy does not progress within 18 months. PBMCs were derived from roughly 9.6 ml fresh peripheral blood. With 0 bases removed from V and 9 bases from J, the gap between germline ends came to 18 bases. The CDR3 totals 16 residues. Germline V CDR1 and CDR2: DFQATT, SNEGSKA (reference sequence). RNA transcripts gave rise to amplified TCR beta CDR3 regions. The TCR CDR3 first-round RT-PCR relied on the HTBI primer set. MiXCR was run by TCRdb on the multiplex PCR reads, yielding one entry per CDR3 protein. Of under 350,000 distinct CDR3 sequences in the sample, 15% to 20% were seen once.

The chain employs TRBV20-1 and TRBJ1-6; D not certain. The sequenced material came from blood. The source is a woman in her 50s with Graves' hyperthyroidism. CDR3 in DNA: TGCAGTGCTAGAGATATGGTCAATTGGCTGGGTTCACCCCTCCACTTT. This encodes CSARDMVNWLGSPLHF.